The TCR beta chain described here comes from a study of chemoradiotherapy in HPV16-positive cancers (dated by TCRdb to about 2022). At the level of the whole study: Functional T-cell assays on cells from two HPV16-positive patients defined candidate HPV-specific T-cell clones and common TCR motifs. The study asked whether T-cell immunity to the HPV oncoproteins E6 and E7 changes during chemoradiotherapy and whether this immunity affects survival. The candidate HPV-specific TCRs and motifs were subsequently tracked in TCR repertoires obtained from approximately 86 patients with HPV-related cancers. Overall results and qualifications from the work: Expansion of candidate HPV-specific clones and E7-related TCR motifs was observed in the tumor microenvironment during treatment, whereas no such expansion was observed for non-HPV-specific T cells. Only two HPV16-positive patients were used to derive the functional definition of HPV-specific T cells, and the survival association was reported for HPV16-positive patients. In HPV16-positive patients, expansion of HPV-responsive T cells during chemoradiotherapy was associated with improved recurrence-free survival.

Library method: the immunoSEQ multiplex PCR assay. TCRdb provides this immuneACCESS table in a form limited to in-frame rearrangements. Some clones are lacking; in checked studies, under half of them reflect an unresolved V gene, and why the rest are absent is not known. This sample gives thousands of clones in total; about 81% of them show up just once. 15% to 20% of the sample comes from the top ten. Repertoires were sampled multiple times during chemoradiotherapy, which allowed clonal expansion in the tumor microenvironment to be followed. In regard to this clone: There is no known antigen for this receptor. Per-nucleotide qualities are absent, and no much larger clonotype sits a single base away.

Reading the germline V gene gives CDR1 SGHRS and CDR2 YFSETQ. Including cysteine and phenylalanine, the CDR3 has 13 amino acids. Only the CDR3 portion is preserved as DNA: 39 bases, with reading frame beginning at the first base. Relative to germline, V is 3 bases shorter and J is 1 base shorter, with 7 bases between their ends. This material was obtained from a patient who underwent chemoradiotherapy. The receptor was isolated from a human donor with HPV-associated anogenital cancer. The chain is encoded by TRBV5-1 joined to TRBJ1-2; no D gene can be assigned with confidence. The CDR3 reads as follows: CASSYTDNYGYTF. The DNA sequence is as follows: TGCGCCAGCAGCTATACAGATAACTATGGCTACACCTTC. Supplemented by the reference TRBV5-1 and TRBJ1-2 proteins around the CDR3, the complete variable domain is KAGVTQTPRYLIKTRGQQVTLSCSPISGHRSVSWYQQTPGQGLQFLFEYFSETQRNKGNFPGRFSGRQFSNSRSEMNVSTLELGDSALYLCASSYTDNYGYTFGSGTRLTVV.